This TCR beta chain was recovered during a study of CD8 T cells in ankylosing spondylitis. Regarding the study as a whole: Seven or eight highly homologous variants made up a TCR beta motif, and this motif appeared characteristic of ankylosing spondylitis blood. The disease-linked clones had a CD8+ phenotype and low blood frequencies. In the blood and synovial fluid of reactive arthritis, some motif variants had been previously reported.

MiXCR, run by TCRdb on the 5' RACE reads, gives a single entry per CDR3 protein. This sample has 300,000 to 350,000 distinct CDR3 sequences; roughly 20% occur once, and the top ten carry approximately 3.7%. Comments on this clonotype: The antigen remains undetermined.

The clonotype comes from a female donor with ankylosing spondylitis or in good health (not recorded which). Material for sequencing was blood, either unsorted or a sorted T cell fraction (not recorded which).

CDR3 protein: CSAGIPGGREQYF. For the CDR3, the DNA is TGCAGTGCTGGGATACCAGGGGGGAGGGAGCAGTACTTC. The chain carries TRBV20-1 and TRBJ2-7, with D perhaps matching TRBD1 (7 bases). The CDR3 runs to 13 residues. Per the germline V gene, CDR1 is DFQATT and CDR2 is SNEGSKA (reference sequence). Trimming removed 5 bases from V and 7 bases from J, with 18 bases in between.